The next 2 T cell receptor beta chains were all read from a single sample in a study of cytomegalovirus exposure and HLA in healthy donors. A multiplex PCR was run with 60 Vbeta primers and 13 Jbeta primers. Clones were read by immunoSEQ multiplex PCR, and TCRdb kept only the in-frame ones, dropping some. The sample holds about 190,000 clones, roughly 83% seen once. Sequences were obtained from PBMCs. The source is a boy younger than 18 in good health and CMV-seronegative.

This clone occurred a few times. The genes are TRBV5-6 and TRBJ2-2, with TRBD1 matching 9 bases. Trimming removed 4 bases from V and 5 bases from J; junction bases left unmatched: 6. Germline CDR1 and CDR2: SGHDT and YYEEEE. The CDR3 has 15 amino acids. In nucleotides, the CDR3 is TGTGCCAGCAGCACCGGGGACAGGGTGACCGGGGAGCTGTTTTTT. Amino acids: CASSTGDRVTGELFF.

The chain employs TRBV19 and TRBJ1-2; D gene ambiguous. Germline V gene data show CDR1 as LNHDA and CDR2 as SQIVND (reference sequence). The CDR3 is made up of 13 amino acids. The germline V and J ends were trimmed by 3 bases and 1 base, with 6 bases remaining between them. In nucleotides, the CDR3 is TGTGCCAGTAGTATGGTAGTTAACTATGGCTACACCTTC. Protein: CASSMVVNYGYTF.